This T cell receptor beta chain was recorded in a study of T cells after posttransplantation cyclophosphamide. Study observations and caveats: Tissue-infiltrating T cells from skin or gut overlapped little with blood T cells. Later post-transplant blood repertoires were often dominated by donor CD8+ memory clones.

Of note for this clone: Its antigen is currently unknown.

Using immunoSEQ multiplex PCR, the repertoire was profiled, and TCRdb retains in-frame clones only, with some absent. This sample yields 8,500 to 9,500 clones, of which over 95% are seen a single time; 0.27% belongs to the top ten. On the day of bone marrow donation, the related graft donor provided peripheral blood. The naive gate required viable CD3+CD4+ or CD3+CD8+ cells with CCR7+CD45RA+CD45RO-CD95-CD27+CD28+ phenotype. Sequencing was performed on naive CD8+ T cells sorted from PBMCs. The receptor comes from a man aged 45-65 years in good health, CMV-negative, and a related stem cell transplant donor.

The CDR3 DNA is TGTGCCAGCAACACCCGGGACTCCGGGGCCGGAAATGAGCAGTTCTTC. It encodes CASNTRDSGAGNEQFF. The V call is TRBV2, the J call TRBJ2-1, with TRBD2 as a possible D gene (6 bases). From germline, CDR1 is SNHLY and CDR2 FYNNEI. The CDR3 has 16 amino acids. V was clipped by 7 bases and J by 7 bases, with 23 bases between them. The full variable domain, rest sourced from reference TRBV2 and TRBJ2-1, is EPEVTQTPSHQVTQMGQEVILRCVPISNHLYFYWYRQILGQKVEFLVSFYNNEISEKSEIFDDQFSVERPDGSNFTLKIRSTKLEDSAMYFCASNTRDSGAGNEQFFGPGTRLTVL.